This entry is about one T cell receptor beta chain. Its antigen is not identified. J lost 8 bases, V lost 4 bases, and 11 bases had no gene match. This CDR3 has 14 residues. The germline CDR1 and CDR2 sequences are SGDLS and YYNGEE. Alongside a J-beta primer mix, a sample-barcoded 5' primer served in a second PCR lasting roughly 6 to 12 cycles. TCRdb re-analysed the 5' RACE reads in MiXCR, keeping a single row per CDR3 protein. The sample consists of around 1,000,000 distinct CDR3 sequences, around two fifths of them appearing once. These data are taken from a study of blood T cells in healthy people across ages. Broader study findings: Per-million-T-cell TCR beta diversity fell roughly linearly with age.

The chain couples TRBV9 to TRBJ1-2; 7 bases fit TRBD1. The sequence came from a man younger than 30 in good health. The sequencing sample was made of blood. The CDR3 sequence: CASSRSTGNIGYTF. The CDR3 region has the DNA TGTGCCAGCAGCAGGTCGACAGGGAACATCGGCTACACCTTC.